This passage covers 30 T cell receptor beta chains from one sample sequenced in a study of T cells in Graves' hyperthyroidism and ophthalmopathy. What was amplified from RNA transcripts were TCR beta CDR3 regions. A first-round RT-PCR of the TCR CDR3 used the HTBI primer set. TCRdb redid the calling of the multiplex PCR reads with MiXCR, one entry per CDR3 protein. The sample lists 750,000 to 900,000 distinct CDR3 sequences, 38% occurring once. The sequenced sample consisted of blood. The receptors shown here come from a man aged 18 to 29 with Graves' hyperthyroidism.

The CDR3 nucleotides read TGTGCCAGCAGTGAAGTACGGGACTACTCTGGAAACACCATATATTTT. Translation gives CASSEVRDYSGNTIYF. The V and J genes are TRBV6-6 and TRBJ1-3; tentative D call: TRBD1 (5 bases). Trimming cost V 5 bases and J 0 bases, with 14 bases left between them. The CDR3 runs to 16 residues. Germline lookup yields CDR1 MNHNY and CDR2 SVGAGI (reference sequence).

The gene calls are TRBV5-4 and TRBJ2-7; 8 bases align to TRBD1. The V segment lost 2 bases and the J segment 5 bases; nucleotides outside the gene matches: 9. Germline CDR1 is SGHNT and CDR2 is YYREEE (reference sequence). The CDR3 consists of 15 residues. The CDR3 region has the DNA TGTGCCAGCAGCTTAGAGGGGCAGGGGGCCCACGAGCAGTACTTC. Translating it yields CASSLEGQGAHEQYF.

Remarks on this clonotype: A read error may be the cause here, since a much bigger clone is one base away. The CDR3 DNA sequence: TGTGTCAGCAGCCCTACTAGCGGGAAGGACGAGCAGTACTTC. As protein: CVSSPTSGKDEQYF. The chain recombines TRBV7-9 with TRBJ2-7, with 10 nucleotides matching TRBD2. The germline gives CDR1 SEHNR, CDR2 FQNEAQ (reference sequence). This CDR3 contains 14 residues.

CDR3 region: CASSLTDYGSYEQYF. In DNA form, the CDR3 reads TGTGCCAGCAGCCTCACGGATTATGGTTCCTACGAGCAGTACTTC. The J gene is TRBJ2-7, the V gene TRBV7-2; D unclear. CDR3 length equals 15 residues. Deletions cut 5 bases from V and 1 base from J, with 15 bases between. Germline V CDR1 and CDR2: SGHTA, FQGNSA. Complete variable domain (other parts from reference TRBV7-2 and TRBJ2-7): GAGVSQSPSNKVTEKGKDVELRCDPISGHTALYWYRQSLGQGLEFLIYFQGNSAPDKSGLPSDRFSAERTGGSVSTLTIQRTQQEDSAVYLCASSLTDYGSYEQYFGPGTRLTVT.

The chain is built from TRBV20-1 and TRBJ1-1, with D possibly matching TRBD1 (6 bases). The V and J ends lost 5 bases and 3 bases respectively, with 13 bases between them. The V gene's germline CDR1 is DFQATT and CDR2 SNEGSKA (reference sequence). The CDR3 has 13 amino acids. CDR3 sequence: CSAFATGYTEAFF. The CDR3 nucleotides read TGCAGTGCTTTTGCGACAGGATACACTGAAGCTTTCTTT.

The chain uses TRBV20-1 and TRBJ1-1; TRBD1 agrees at 10 bases. The V segment lost 0 bases and the J segment 5 bases; nucleotides outside the gene matches: 6. CDR3 length: 15 residues. Germline V lookup: CDR1 DFQATT, CDR2 SNEGSKA (reference sequence). CDR3 nucleotide sequence: TGCAGTGCTAGAGATCGGACAGGGGGTCGGACTGAAGCTTTCTTT. The encoded protein is CSARDRTGGRTEAFF.

About this clonotype: One end of the junction is discordant with germline, which a read error may explain. This chain joins TRBV7-9 and TRBJ1-1; tentative D call: TRBD1 (5 bases). This CDR3 contains 14 residues. In germline, CDR1 is SEHNR, CDR2 FQNEAQ (reference sequence). CDR3 protein: CASSQVAGVTEAFF. The CDR3 DNA follows: TGCGCCAGCAGCCAAGTGGCGGGGGTCACTGAAGCTTTCTTT.

This clonotype was observed a handful of times. The genes are TRBV9 and TRBJ2-5; TRBD1 matches at 7 bases. With 4 bases clipped from V and 2 bases from J, the junction kept 5 bases outside the gene matches. The CDR3 totals 14 residues. Germline V gene data show CDR1 as SGDLS and CDR2 as YYNGEE. CDR3 in amino acids: CASSSGDRQETQYF. Here the CDR3 DNA reads TGTGCCAGCAGCTCCGGGGACAGACAAGAGACCCAGTACTTC.

The table lists this clonotype with a few counts. This sequence joins TRBV7-8 and TRBJ2-5; D gene unclear. Germline lookup yields CDR1 SGHVS and CDR2 FQNEAQ. The CDR3 has 13 amino acids. Trimming stripped 3 bases from V and 5 bases from J, with 10 bases between. The CDR3 here is CASSFGVHETQYF. As DNA, the CDR3 is TGTGCCAGCAGCTTTGGGGTTCACGAGACCCAGTACTTC. The variable domain in full, with the rest retrieved from reference TRBV7-8 and TRBJ2-5, is GAGVSQSPRYKVAKRGQDVALRCDPISGHVSLFWYQQALGQGPEFLTYFQNEAQLDKSGLPSDRFFAERPEGSVSTLKIQRTQQEDSAVYLCASSFGVHETQYFGPGTRLLVL.

The chain is built from TRBV7-6 and TRBJ1-2; D uncertain. Looked up from germline, CDR1 is SGHVS and CDR2 is FNYEAQ. There are 15 residues in the CDR3. V was clipped by 3 bases and J by 1 base, with 12 bases between them. CDR3 sequence (DNA): TGTGCCAGCAGCTTGTCCCCAGGAAATAACTATGGCTACACCTTC. Translated: CASSLSPGNNYGYTF.

With regard to this clonotype: The missing conserved phenylalanine or tryptophan at the end of this CDR3 makes a read error likely. This chain links TRBV7-9 with TRBJ2-5, with D unclear. This CDR3 comprises 14 residues. V was shortened by 4 bases and J by 5 bases, with 14 bases between the two germline ends. CDR1 and CDR2 (germline): SEHNR, FQNEAQ (reference sequence). The CDR3, as DNA: TGTGCCAGCAGCTCCGCAGAGTGGCGGGAGACCCAGTACTCC. It translates to CASSSAEWRETQYS.

This CDR3 reads CATRGEDTEAFF. In DNA, the CDR3 is TGTGCCACCAGGGGGGAGGACACTGAAGCTTTCTTT. The genes are TRBV24-1 and TRBJ1-1; the D gene is possibly TRBD1 (5 bases). Germline V gene lookup returns CDR1 KGHDR and CDR2 SFDVKD. V was shortened by 7 bases and J by 3 bases, with 8 bases between the two germline ends. This CDR3 has 12 amino acids.

The chain carries TRBV7-3 and TRBJ2-7; 7 nucleotides agree with TRBD1. After removal of 10 bases from V and 3 bases from J, the junction contained 15 bases not matched to a gene. Germline V CDR1 and CDR2: SGHTA, FQGTGA. This CDR3 region has 15 residues. Here the CDR3 reads CATYSDGQEDYEQYF. In nucleotides, the CDR3 is TGTGCCACCTATAGTGACGGACAGGAGGACTACGAGCAGTACTTC.

A note on this clonotype: The conserved phenylalanine or tryptophan normally closing the CDR3 is absent here, so this likely arose from a read error. Because the CDR3's place on the DNA is in doubt, the DNA is left out and the CDR3 is given as listed by TCRdb. The chain uses TRBV10-3 and TRBJ1-2; the table names TRBD1, a call not compared with the DNA. Termini included, the CDR3 measures 11 amino acids. Germline assignment: CDR1 ENHRY and CDR2 SYGVKD. This CDR3 reads CAIRSGTGDTY.

This clonotype was seen at least ten times. The chain combines TRBV29-1 with TRBJ2-7; TRBD2 might be the D (6 bases). Trimming shortened V by 4 bases and J by 0 bases, and 10 bases separated the two germline ends. The CDR3 consists of 13 residues. Germline CDR1 is SQVTM and CDR2 is ANQGSEA. The CDR3 sequence: CSVAGGASYEQYF. For the CDR3, the DNA is TGCAGCGTTGCAGGCGGGGCCTCCTACGAGCAGTACTTC.

This clonotype showed up just a few times. The rearrangement joins TRBV19 to TRBJ2-2, with TRBD1 matching over 7 bases. In germline, CDR1 is LNHDA, CDR2 SQIVND (reference sequence). With 4 bases clipped from V and 3 bases from J, the junction kept 11 bases outside the gene matches. The CDR3 runs to 17 residues. CDR3 nucleotide sequence: TGTGCCAGTAGTACAAACCCCGGGACAGATTACACCGGGGAGCTGTTTTTT. Translation gives CASSTNPGTDYTGELFF.

The V and J genes are TRBV25-1 and TRBJ2-5, with 8 bases that match TRBD2. Per germline, CDR1 MGHDK and CDR2 SYGVNS. Trimming cost V 5 bases and J 5 bases; bases outside gene matches: 10. This CDR3 contains 15 residues. The CDR3: CASSLVGPGGETQYF. CDR3 sequence (DNA): TGTGCCAGCAGTTTAGTCGGGCCGGGGGGGGAGACCCAGTACTTC.

This clonotype was counted once. This CDR3 is CSVRETFGTNEKLFF. In DNA, the CDR3 is TGCAGCGTAAGGGAGACATTTGGCACTAATGAAAAACTGTTTTTT. The chain carries TRBV29-1 and TRBJ1-4; D gene ambiguous. Trimming removed 6 bases at V and 2 bases at J, with 16 bases between. The CDR3 is 15 residues long. Germline CDR1 reads SQVTM; CDR2 reads ANQGSEA.

V usage is TRBV29-1 and J usage is TRBJ1-2; D gene unclear. The CDR3 has 11 amino acids. With 5 bases removed from V and 3 bases from J, the gap between germline ends came to 7 bases. CDR1 is SQVTM and CDR2 is ANQGSEA in the germline V gene. The CDR3 loop reads CSVRRDYGYTF. In DNA, the CDR3 is TGCAGCGTTCGAAGGGACTATGGCTACACCTTC.

The chain carries TRBV29-1 and TRBJ2-2; D gene unclear. Germline-derived CDR1 and CDR2 are SQVTM and ANQGSEA. The CDR3 consists of 12 residues. V was trimmed by 0 bases and J by 8 bases, leaving 7 bases between them. The CDR3 coding sequence is TGCAGCGTTGAAGATTCGGAGGGGGAGCTGTTTTTT. The encoded protein is CSVEDSEGELFF.

The chain uses TRBV7-9 and TRBJ1-4; no clear D gene. The CDR3 has 12 amino acids. Germline CDR1 is SEHNR and CDR2 is FQNEAQ (reference sequence). V was trimmed by 6 bases and J by 7 bases, leaving 9 bases between them. The CDR3 region is CASSFPTEKLFF. The CDR3 nucleotides read TGTGCCAGCAGTTTCCCCACTGAAAAACTGTTTTTT.

This clonotype was counted at least ten times. This chain uses TRBV9 with TRBJ2-5, with D uncertain. Trimming pared 0 bases from V and 1 base from J, leaving 7 bases between. Germline V gene sequence: CDR1 SGDLS, CDR2 YYNGEE. The length of the CDR3 is 14 residues. The CDR3 is CASSVGPFQETQYF. CDR3 sequence (DNA): TGTGCCAGCAGCGTAGGTCCGTTCCAAGAGACCCAGTACTTC.

This clonotype was recorded many times. V usage is TRBV2 and J usage is TRBJ1-2, with D maybe TRBD1 (6 bases). The CDR3 is 13 residues long. The V gene lost 4 bases and the J gene lost 7 bases, with 13 bases spanning the gap. Germline CDR1 SNHLY, CDR2 FYNNEI. The CDR3 bases are TGTGCCAGCAGTGGCGTAGGGGGTGGTGGCTACACCTTC. The encoded protein is CASSGVGGGGYTF.

The chain links TRBV7-2 to TRBJ1-2; D may be TRBD1 (6 bases). CDR1 and CDR2 from the germline V gene are SGHTA and FQGNSA. V dropped 5 bases and J dropped 6 bases, with 13 bases sitting between them. This CDR3 has 13 residues. CDR3 sequence: CASSAKDRHGYTF. The CDR3 coding sequence is TGTGCCAGCAGCGCGAAGGACAGACATGGCTACACCTTC.

This clonotype was counted many times. This sequence joins TRBV7-9 and TRBJ1-4; 7 positions match TRBD1. This CDR3 spans 14 amino acids. CDR1 is SEHNR and CDR2 is FQNEAQ in the germline V gene (reference sequence). The trim removed 6 bases at V and 8 bases at J, leaving 9 bases unmatched. CDR3 bases: TGTGCCAGCAGTTTTGGACAGGAGGCAGAAAAACTGTTTTTT. Translation gives CASSFGQEAEKLFF.

In this sample, this clonotype turned up a few times. This chain uses TRBV15 with TRBJ1-5, with D possibly matching TRBD1 (6 bases). Looked up from germline, CDR1 is LNHNV and CDR2 is YYDKDF (reference sequence). This CDR3 has 15 residues. The V end was cut by 2 bases, the J end by 3 bases, with 11 bases between. CDR3: CATSRLTGLNQPQHF. The CDR3 DNA sequence: TGTGCCACCAGCAGACTGACAGGCCTCAATCAGCCCCAGCATTTT.

The genes are TRBV29-1 and TRBJ2-7, with 7 bases lining up with TRBD1. The CDR3 runs to 13 residues. The J segment lost 6 bases and the V segment lost 7 bases, leaving 12 bases of the junction unmatched. In germline, CDR1 is SQVTM, CDR2 ANQGSEA. The CDR3 DNA is TGCAGCGGATACAGGGGTCCGCCGGGCGAGCAGTACTTC. This translates into CSGYRGPPGEQYF.

The table lists this clonotype with many counts. The genes are TRBV29-1 and TRBJ1-6; TRBD1 might be the D (6 bases). The CDR3 consists of 15 residues. In germline, CDR1 is SQVTM, CDR2 ANQGSEA. V was clipped by 6 bases and J by 3 bases, with 15 bases between them. The CDR3, as DNA: TGCAGCGTCCCGGCAGGGGAAGGCTATAATTCACCCCTCCACTTT. This codes for CSVPAGEGYNSPLHF.

The V gene is TRBV6-5, the J gene TRBJ1-3; D gene ambiguous. Germline lookup yields CDR1 MNHEY and CDR2 SVGAGI. With 7 bases removed from V and 0 bases from J, the gap between germline ends came to 10 bases. This CDR3 region has 14 residues. The chain's CDR3 is CASTTGSSGNTIYF. The CDR3 bases are TGTGCCAGCACGACCGGGAGCTCTGGAAACACCATATATTTT.

This clonotype was detected a few times. The chain joins TRBV5-5 to TRBJ2-6; unclear D gene. Germline loops: CDR1 SGHKS, CDR2 YYEKEE (reference sequence). The V and J ends lost 4 bases and 0 bases respectively, with 11 bases between them. The CDR3 is 16 amino acids. CDR3 protein: CASSRRRNSGANVLTF. DNA for the CDR3: TGTGCCAGCAGCCGCCGCCGTAACTCTGGGGCCAACGTCCTGACTTTC. Complete variable domain (other parts from reference TRBV5-5 and TRBJ2-6): DAGVTQSPTHLIKTRGQQVTLRCSPISGHKSVSWYQQVLGQGPQFIFQYYEKEERGRGNFPDRFSARQFPNYSSELNVNALLLGDSALYLCASSRRRNSGANVLTFGAGSRLTVL.